Listed here are 29 T cell receptor beta chains from one sample, sequenced in a study of blood T cells in healthy people across ages. Alongside a J-beta primer mix, a sample-barcoded 5' primer served in a second PCR lasting roughly 7 to 11 cycles. MiXCR was run by TCRdb on the 5' RACE reads, yielding one entry per CDR3 protein. This sample has about 930,000 distinct CDR3 sequences; about 28% occur once, and the top ten carry more than 8.5%. These data also formed part of another study, on T cells of mothers and their children.

Sequences were obtained from blood. Receptors were obtained from a middle-aged woman in good health.

This chain uses TRBV5-1 with TRBJ2-3, with 9 bases that match TRBD1. The CDR3 covers 15 residues. Germline V CDR1 and CDR2: SGHRS, YFSETQ. The V segment lost 4 bases and the J segment 6 bases; nucleotides outside the gene matches: 9. The CDR3, as DNA: TGCGCCAGCAGCCCAGGGACAGGGTGGTCGGATACGCAGTATTTT. It is translated as CASSPGTGWSDTQYF.

Of note for this clonotype: Possible read error: a much larger clone is one base away. The V call is TRBV19, the J call TRBJ2-5; 12 nucleotides align to TRBD1. The length of the CDR3 is 15 residues. CDR1 is LNHDA and CDR2 is SQIVND in the germline V gene (reference sequence). The CDR3 DNA reads TGTGCCAGTAGTATAGGGGGACAGGGGGCAGAGAGCCAGTACTTC. Protein: CASSIGGQGAESQYF.

This clonotype has just a few counts. V usage is TRBV29-1 and J usage is TRBJ1-2, with no clear D. The V gene's germline CDR1 is SQVTM and CDR2 ANQGSEA. The CDR3 is 11 residues long. Deletions cut 6 bases from V and 4 bases from J, with 9 bases between. CDR3 protein: CSVFGIYGYTF. In DNA form, the CDR3 reads TGCAGCGTCTTTGGCATCTATGGCTACACCTTC.

Worth noting for this clonotype: One end of the junction fails to match germline, which may point to a read error. V gene TRBV19 combines with J gene TRBJ1-4; D call uncertain. This CDR3 comprises 15 residues. The germline V gene has CDR1 LNHDA and CDR2 SQIVND (reference sequence). CDR3 amino acids: CASSITDAMKEKLYF. The CDR3 DNA reads TGTGCCAGTAGTATTACCGACGCCATGAAGGAAAAACTGTATTTT.

The J gene is TRBJ2-5, the V gene TRBV27, with unresolved D. This CDR3 is 17 amino acids long. Germline values: CDR1 MNHEY, CDR2 SMNVEV (reference sequence). V was cut by 5 bases and J by 11 bases, with 30 bases left in between. For the CDR3, the DNA is TGTGCCAGCAGTCCCTATTCTGGTGGATACCGCGCCAATGAGCAGTACTTC. This encodes CASSPYSGGYRANEQYF.

V gene TRBV10-3 combines with J gene TRBJ1-3; D ambiguous. Germline values: CDR1 ENHRY, CDR2 SYGVKD. CDR3 length: 14 amino acids. The V gene lost 7 bases and the J gene lost 0 bases, with 10 bases spanning the gap. CDR3 in DNA: TGTGCCATCACCCCAGGAAGCTCTGGAAACACCATATATTTT. This codes for CAITPGSSGNTIYF.

This clonotype has only a few counts. This chain uses TRBV10-3 with TRBJ1-1; TRBD1 matches 8 bases. Per germline, CDR1 ENHRY and CDR2 SYGVKD. This CDR3 has 13 residues. After removal of 8 bases from V and 4 bases from J, the junction contained 6 bases not matched to a gene. The CDR3 sequence is CAIGPDRGTEAFF. The CDR3, as DNA: TGTGCCATCGGCCCCGACAGGGGCACTGAAGCTTTCTTT.

Turning to this clonotype: This may be a read error, as it is one base from a much larger clone. The V and J genes are TRBV5-1 and TRBJ2-5; 7 positions agree with TRBD2. The end of the DNA aligns better with TRBJ2-7, so the J call may be wrong. The V gene's germline CDR1 is SGHRS and CDR2 YFSETQ. The CDR3 covers 14 residues. Here the CDR3 DNA reads TGCGCCAGCAGCCGGGACGGGGGGTTCTACGAGCAGTACTTC. Protein: CASSRDGGFYEQYF.

With regard to this clonotype: A read error may account for a junction end that differs from germline. The genes are TRBV11-1 and TRBJ1-1; D uncertain. The germline CDR1 and CDR2 sequences are SGHAT and FQDESV (reference sequence). There are 14 residues in the CDR3. CDR3: CAGSPRTRGTEAFF. The CDR3 DNA sequence: TGTGCCGGCAGCCCGCGGACCCGTGGTACTGAAGCTTTCTTT.

This chain uses TRBV5-1 with TRBJ1-1; TRBD1 matches at 7 bases. V dropped 4 bases and J dropped 4; count of bases not matched to a gene: 7. From germline, CDR1 is SGHRS and CDR2 YFSETQ. CDR3 size: 14 residues. The CDR3 coding sequence is TGCGCCAGCAGCAGGAGACAGGGAAGCACTGAAGCTTTCTTT. As protein: CASSRRQGSTEAFF.

The V and J genes are TRBV12-3 or TRBV12-4 and TRBJ2-3, with D unclear. The V end was cut by 8 bases, the J end by 5 bases, with 11 bases between. CDR3 length: 12 amino acids. The DNA of the CDR3 is TGTGCCAGCGGCCGACCGGGAGATACGCAGTATTTT. Translating gives CASGRPGDTQYF.

The genes are TRBV3-1 and TRBJ1-1; D ambiguous. V dropped 4 bases and J dropped 1 base, with 13 bases sitting between them. The germline CDR1 and CDR2 sequences are LGHDT and YNNKEL (reference sequence). CDR3 length: 15 residues. This CDR3 reads CASSPVEPRNTEAFF. In DNA form, the CDR3 reads TGTGCCAGCAGCCCAGTAGAACCTCGGAACACTGAAGCTTTCTTT.

Note on this clonotype: This likely comes from a read error, as the CDR3 has no conserved phenylalanine or tryptophan at its end. The chain employs TRBV7-9 and TRBJ2-1; D is perhaps TRBD2 (6 bases). The CDR3 consists of 15 residues. Germline V gene data show CDR1 as SEHNR and CDR2 as FQNEAQ (reference sequence). The CDR3 spells CASSLAWREFNEQFV. The DNA of the CDR3 is TGTGCCAGCAGCCTAGCGTGGCGAGAGTTCAATGAGCAGTTCGTC.

This chain joins TRBV6-6 and TRBJ1-2; 7 bases match TRBD1. Germline V CDR1 and CDR2: MNHNY, SVGAGI (reference sequence). The CDR3 runs 14 residues. The ends lost 4 bases at V and 2 bases at J; junction bases unmatched: 4. This chain's CDR3 is CASSSSGQNYGYTF. In nucleotides, the CDR3 is TGTGCCAGCAGTTCCTCGGGACAGAACTATGGCTACACCTTC.

Only one count was recorded for this clonotype. The chain uses TRBV7-2 and TRBJ1-3, with D possibly being TRBD1 (5 bases). Trimming took 2 bases from V and 0 from J, leaving 11 bases between them. Germline CDR1 is SGHTA and CDR2 is FQGNSA. This CDR3 spans 16 amino acids. CDR3 sequence: CASSLRGSLSGNTIYF. CDR3 sequence (DNA): TGTGCCAGCAGCTTAAGGGGCAGCCTCTCTGGAAACACCATATATTTT. The full variable domain, completed using reference TRBV7-2 and TRBJ1-3, is GAGVSQSPSNKVTEKGKDVELRCDPISGHTALYWYRQSLGQGLEFLIYFQGNSAPDKSGLPSDRFSAERTGGSVSTLTIQRTQQEDSAVYLCASSLRGSLSGNTIYFGEGSWLTVV.

This clonotype was recorded many times. The V gene is TRBV5-1, the J gene TRBJ2-7; tentative D call: TRBD1 (6 bases). V was trimmed by 2 bases and J by 2 bases, leaving 14 bases between them. Germline V gene lookup returns CDR1 SGHRS and CDR2 YFSETQ. The CDR3 runs 15 residues. CDR3 bases: TGCGCCAGCAGCTTCATGGACAGTGGGGCCTACGAGCAGTACTTC. Protein: CASSFMDSGAYEQYF.

This rearrangement joins TRBV20-1 to TRBJ2-1, with TRBD1 identical over 9 bases. After removal of 0 bases from V and 5 bases from J, the junction contained 8 bases not matched to a gene. The germline gives CDR1 DFQATT, CDR2 SNEGSKA (reference sequence). The CDR3 spans 16 residues. Here the CDR3 DNA reads TGCAGTGCTAGAGATAGTGGGACAGGGATAAACAATGAGCAGTTCTTC. This translates into CSARDSGTGINNEQFF.

This clonotype was counted ten times or more. The chain has TRBV12-3 or TRBV12-4 and TRBJ2-7, with 11 bases lining up with TRBD1. The V and J ends lost 5 bases and 7 bases, in that order; junction bases with no gene match: 7. The CDR3 loop spans 14 amino acids. CDR3 coding DNA: TGTGCCAGCAGTGGGACAGGGGGACCGCGAGAGCAGTACTTC. Encoded protein: CASSGTGGPREQYF.

This clonotype has ten or more counts. The rearrangement joins TRBV5-1 to TRBJ1-1; a weak D match, TRBD1 (5 bases). Germline assignment: CDR1 SGHRS and CDR2 YFSETQ. Deletions cut 3 bases from V and 1 base from J, with 10 bases between. This CDR3 has 14 amino acids. The CDR3 DNA sequence: TGCGCCAGCAGCTCGGGGCCGGCGAACACTGAAGCTTTCTTT. Encoded protein: CASSSGPANTEAFF.

This clonotype has just one count. A junction end diverges from the germline sequence, so it may reflect a read error. V usage is TRBV4-3 and J usage is TRBJ2-2; 9 positions match TRBD2. This CDR3 region has 16 residues. CDR1 LGHNA and CDR2 YSLEER come from the germline V gene. The DNA for the CDR3 is TGCGTCAGCAGCCAAGATAGAGCGGGGGGTACCGGGGAGCTGTTTTTT. The encoded protein is CVSSQDRAGGTGELFF.

In its sample, this clonotype was seen a few times. V usage is TRBV20-1 and J usage is TRBJ1-4; D not certain. The V end was cut by 3 bases, the J end by 4 bases, with 3 bases between. From germline, CDR1 is DFQATT and CDR2 SNEGSKA (reference sequence). CDR3 size: 11 residues. Here the CDR3 DNA reads TGCAGTGCTAGTTTTAATGAAAAACTGTTTTTT. It encodes CSASFNEKLFF.

The V call is TRBV7-9, the J call TRBJ1-4; D ambiguous. V was trimmed by 3 bases and J by 3 bases, leaving 5 bases between them. CDR1 is SEHNR, CDR2 FQNEAQ, per germline (reference sequence). The CDR3 length is 13 residues. In nucleotides, the CDR3 is TGTGCCAGCAGCTTCGGACCTAATGAAAAACTGTTTTTT. Its protein product is CASSFGPNEKLFF.

V is TRBV5-1 and J is TRBJ1-1; the match to TRBD1 covers 9 bases. V shed 1 base, J shed 1 base, and the junction held 8 bases outside the gene matches. The germline V gene encodes CDR1 SGHRS and CDR2 YFSETQ. This CDR3 region has 17 residues. This chain's CDR3 is CASSLFPRQGENTEAFF. Written as DNA, the CDR3 is TGCGCCAGCAGCTTGTTCCCACGACAGGGGGAGAACACTGAAGCTTTCTTT.

This clonotype came up many times. This sequence joins TRBV29-1 and TRBJ2-5; D perhaps matches TRBD1 (6 bases). The length of the CDR3 is 12 residues. Germline V gene data show CDR1 as SQVTM and CDR2 as ANQGSEA. With 7 bases removed from V and 4 bases from J, the gap between germline ends came to 13 bases. CDR3 residues: CSARTDRETQYF. The CDR3 coding sequence is TGCAGCGCAAGGACAGACAGAGAGACCCAGTACTTC. Looking up the rest from reference TRBV29-1 and TRBJ2-5 gives the full variable domain: SAVISQKPSRDICQRGTSLTIQCQVDSQVTMMFWYRQQPGQSLTLIATANQGSEATYESGFVIDKFPISRPNLTFSTLTVSNMSPEDSSIYLCSARTDRETQYFGPGTRLLVL.

This clonotype was counted many times. The chain couples TRBV29-1 to TRBJ1-2; 8 positions agree with TRBD1. The CDR3 length is 15 residues. V shed 0 bases and J 6 bases; nucleotides not matched to a gene: 9. Germline assignment: CDR1 SQVTM and CDR2 ANQGSEA. The CDR3 sequence is CSVEEWDKGQDGYTF. For the CDR3, the DNA is TGCAGCGTTGAAGAGTGGGACAAGGGACAGGATGGCTACACCTTC.

This clonotype was counted a few times. V and J are TRBV20-1 and TRBJ1-5; D gene ambiguous. The CDR3 runs to 14 residues. V lost 6 bases and J 3 bases, leaving 15 bases between the germline ends. Germline V gene sequence: CDR1 DFQATT, CDR2 SNEGSKA (reference sequence). The CDR3 loop reads CSADPPSDNQPQHF. The CDR3 nucleotides read TGCAGTGCGGACCCCCCTTCGGACAATCAGCCCCAGCATTTT.

The J gene is TRBJ2-1, the V gene TRBV7-9; D tentatively fits TRBD1 or TRBD2 (6 bases each). This CDR3 spans 13 amino acids. Trimming removed 5 bases at V and 8 bases at J, with 13 bases between. Per the germline V gene, CDR1 is SEHNR and CDR2 is FQNEAQ (reference sequence). The CDR3, as DNA: TGTGCCAGCAGCCCTAGTAGGGGGGATGAGCAGTTCTTC. Its protein product is CASSPSRGDEQFF.

This CDR3 reads CASRDSMGQPQHF. For the CDR3, the DNA is TGTGCCAGCAGAGATTCGATGGGCCAGCCCCAGCATTTT. J is TRBJ1-5 and V is TRBV7-2; D call uncertain. Trimming pared 6 bases from V and 7 bases from J, leaving 13 bases between. The CDR3 runs 13 residues. Per the germline V gene, CDR1 is SGHTA and CDR2 is FQGNSA.

A note on this clonotype: A much larger clone differs by one base, so this may be a read error. Because the CDR3 is missing its conserved closing phenylalanine or tryptophan, this is likely a read error. The genes are TRBV7-9 and TRBJ2-1; no definite D call. The germline gives CDR1 SEHNR, CDR2 FQNEAQ (reference sequence). The CDR3 length is 11 residues. The V end lost 4 bases, the J end lost 10 bases, and 8 bases lay between the germline ends. In DNA form, the CDR3 reads TGTGCCAGCAGCTCCCTTGGGGAGCAGTTCCTC. This encodes CASSSLGEQFL.